This TCR beta chain derives from a study of patients with pleural tuberculosis (dated by TCRdb to 2013 to 2016). The instrument given in TCRdb is Illumina Genome Analyzer IIx. The public reads were reprocessed in TCRdb via fastp at Q25 and MiXCR, keeping in-frame beta chains. Rows merge per CDR3 protein into single entries with the most common DNA and genes. The sample profile shows 25,000 to 30,000 distinct CDR3 sequences; 18% of them were found once. Roughly 3.4% of the sample rests with the top ten. This clonotype was observed many times. It has no known antigen specificity. No base-level quality is on record; no much larger clone is a single base apart. V and J are truncated by 4 bases and 10 bases respectively, leaving an intervening sequence of 15 bases. CDR1 and CDR2, looked up from the germline V gene, are SGDLS and YYNGEE. The CDR3 holds 12 amino acids from the cysteine to the phenylalanine. The kept DNA is CDR3 alone, 36 bases in frame from the first base.

This TCR derives from a human donor with pleural tuberculosis. What was sequenced was peripheral blood. The V and J genes are TRBV9 and TRBJ2-7; a tentative D call is TRBD2 (6 bases match). The sequence in DNA is TGTGCCAGCAGCACGAGTAGCGGTATTCAGTACTTC. The encoded protein is CASSTSSGIQYF.